Listed below are T cell receptor beta chains from one sample, sequenced in a study of blood T cell repertoires in COVID-19. The repertoire was sequenced with immunoSEQ multiplex PCR; TCRdb's copy has only in-frame clones and lacks some. The sample consists of 90,000 to 120,000 clones, roughly 83% of them appearing once. The sequencing input was peripheral blood. The receptors stem from an elderly woman with active or convalescent COVID-19. CDR3s include the opening cysteine and the closing phenylalanine or tryptophan. Each record gives: CDR3 protein, CDR3 DNA, D gene, J gene, V gene, clone size. The D gene is left open where the match is weak. Size values are once, few and many counts, or a class for expanded clones, and some rows have none.

CASSLEGQYSYEQYF TGCGCCAGCAGCTTGGAGGGACAGTATTCCTACGAGCAGTACTTC TRBD1 TRBJ2-7 TRBV5-1 NA
CASSHAGYEAFF TGTGCCAGCAGCCATGCGGGGTATGAAGCTTTCTTT NA TRBJ1-1 TRBV7-9 NA
CASSLGGGIYEQYF TGTGCCAGCAGCTTAGGAGGGGGCATCTACGAGCAGTACTTC TRBD1 TRBJ2-7 TRBV7-9 NA
CASSYSAEETQYF TGTGCCAGCAGTTACTCGGCAGAAGAGACCCAGTACTTC NA TRBJ2-5 TRBV6-5 NA
CASSDPLFRADTQYF TGTGCCAGCAGCGATCCACTCTTCCGTGCAGATACGCAGTATTTT NA TRBJ2-3 TRBV7-2 NA
CASRANREIQYF TGTGCCAGCAGAGCAAACAGGGAAATTCAGTACTTC NA TRBJ2-4 TRBV6-5 NA
CASQTGSEFTGELFF TGTGCCAGCCAAACAGGATCCGAATTCACCGGGGAGCTGTTTTTT NA TRBJ2-2 TRBV18 NA
CSVERDSRPNTEAFF TGCAGCGTTGAAAGGGACAGTAGGCCTAACACTGAAGCTTTCTTT TRBD1 TRBJ1-1 TRBV29-1 NA
CASSLLPGQGVDEQYF TGTGCCAGCAGTTTACTTCCGGGACAGGGGGTTGACGAGCAGTACTTC TRBD1 TRBJ2-7 TRBV28 NA
CASYKEGDYGYTF TGTGCCAGCTACAAAGAGGGGGACTATGGCTACACCTTC NA TRBJ1-2 TRBV5-6 NA
CASSPSGISRNEQFF TGTGCCAGCAGTCCTAGCGGGATTAGCCGGAATGAGCAGTTCTTC TRBD2 TRBJ2-1 TRBV27 NA
CASSQGTSGISSRYEQYF TGTGCCAGCAGCCAGGGGACTAGCGGAATCTCCTCCAGATACGAGCAGTACTTC TRBD2 TRBJ2-7 TRBV7-2 NA
CASWTSADTQYF TGTGCCAGTTGGACTAGCGCAGATACGCAGTATTTT TRBD2 TRBJ2-3 TRBV25-1 few
CASSIGTGVAQPQHF TGTGCCAGCAGTATTGGGACAGGGGTTGCTCAGCCCCAGCATTTT TRBD1 TRBJ1-5 TRBV27 NA
CASSLYGVTYEQYF TGTGCCAGCAGCTTGTACGGGGTCACCTACGAGCAGTACTTC NA TRBJ2-7 TRBV5-6 NA
CASSYGPGQGGGELFF TGTGCCAGCAGTTACGGACCGGGACAGGGGGGCGGGGAGCTGTTTTTT TRBD1 TRBJ2-2 TRBV6-2/TRBV6-3 NA
CATSRNRVQAFF TGTGCCACCAGCAGAAACAGGGTTCAAGCTTTCTTT NA TRBJ1-1 TRBV15 few
CASKWASGAYNEQFF TGTGCCAGCAAATGGGCTAGCGGAGCCTACAATGAGCAGTTCTTC TRBD2 TRBJ2-1 TRBV28 few
CASSRKGQGGYEQYF TGTGCCAGCAGCCGAAAAGGACAGGGAGGTTACGAGCAGTACTTC TRBD1 TRBJ2-7 TRBV14 NA
CASSPSGDEQYF TGTGCCAGCTCACCATCAGGGGACGAGCAGTACTTC NA TRBJ2-7 TRBV18 NA
CASSQGPSGKEFTEAFF TGCGCCAGCAGCCAAGGTCCTTCCGGTAAGGAGTTCACTGAAGCTTTCTTT NA TRBJ1-1 TRBV4-3 NA
CSVGGQLSNQPQHF TGCAGCGTTGGGGGGCAGTTGAGCAATCAGCCCCAGCATTTT NA TRBJ1-5 TRBV29-1 NA
CASSPQMETGELFF TGTGCCAGCTCACCACAAATGGAGACCGGGGAGCTGTTTTTT NA TRBJ2-2 TRBV18 NA
CASASQETQYF TGTGCCAGCGCCAGCCAAGAGACCCAGTACTTC NA TRBJ2-5 TRBV3-1/TRBV3-2 NA
CASSYHDRGPLGYTF TGTGCCAGCAGTTACCACGACAGGGGACCTTTGGGCTACACCTTC TRBD1 TRBJ1-2 TRBV27 NA
CASSYSRTTLQETQYF TGTGCCAGCAGTTACTCCAGGACTACCCTCCAAGAGACCCAGTACTTC NA TRBJ2-5 TRBV6-5 NA
CASRPEVNQPQHF TGTGCCAGCCGTCCAGAAGTAAATCAGCCCCAGCATTTT NA TRBJ1-5 TRBV2 NA
CASSTTRGTGPLHF TGTGCCAGCAGCACCACCAGGGGGACGGGACCCCTCCACTTT TRBD1 TRBJ1-6 TRBV2 NA
CASSQRFDRANSPLHF TGTGCCAGCAGCCAGAGATTTGACAGGGCTAATTCACCCCTCCACTTT TRBD1 TRBJ1-6 TRBV4-2 NA
CASSHDRGYTGELFF TGCGCCAGCAGCCATGACAGGGGGTACACCGGGGAGCTGTTTTTT TRBD1 TRBJ2-2 TRBV4-3 NA
CASSSGRGSETQYF TGTGCCAGCAGTTCCGGCAGGGGGTCGGAGACCCAGTACTTC TRBD1 TRBJ2-5 TRBV27 NA
CASSSRNQPQHF TGTGCCAGCAGTTCCAGGAATCAGCCCCAGCATTTT NA TRBJ1-5 TRBV28 NA
CASSLAGPSYEQYF TGTGCCAGCAGTTTAGCGGGGCCGTCCTACGAGCAGTACTTC NA TRBJ2-7 TRBV28 NA
CASSRREGSEQYF TGTGCCAGCAGCCGACGGGAGGGATCCGAGCAGTACTTC TRBD2 TRBJ2-7 TRBV7-3 once
CASSSVGGEETQYF TGTGCCAGCAGTTCGGTCGGCGGTGAAGAGACCCAGTACTTC NA TRBJ2-5 TRBV28 once
CASSLVASGTQETQYF TGTGCCAGCAGCTTAGTCGCGAGCGGCACCCAAGAGACCCAGTACTTC NA TRBJ2-5 TRBV11-2 NA
CGTSSYNEQFF TGTGGGACTAGCTCCTACAATGAGCAGTTCTTC TRBD2 TRBJ2-1 TRBV7-9 NA
CASRPGTVYNEQFF TGTGCCAGCAGGCCCGGGACAGTCTACAATGAGCAGTTCTTC TRBD1 TRBJ2-1 TRBV28 NA
CASSFDRSPTGNTIYF TGTGCCAGCAGTTTTGACAGGTCGCCCACTGGAAACACCATATATTTT NA TRBJ1-3 TRBV6-5 NA
CASSRGNRGTEAFF TGTGCCAGCAGCCGGGGGAACAGAGGGACTGAAGCTTTCTTT NA TRBJ1-1 TRBV11-2 NA